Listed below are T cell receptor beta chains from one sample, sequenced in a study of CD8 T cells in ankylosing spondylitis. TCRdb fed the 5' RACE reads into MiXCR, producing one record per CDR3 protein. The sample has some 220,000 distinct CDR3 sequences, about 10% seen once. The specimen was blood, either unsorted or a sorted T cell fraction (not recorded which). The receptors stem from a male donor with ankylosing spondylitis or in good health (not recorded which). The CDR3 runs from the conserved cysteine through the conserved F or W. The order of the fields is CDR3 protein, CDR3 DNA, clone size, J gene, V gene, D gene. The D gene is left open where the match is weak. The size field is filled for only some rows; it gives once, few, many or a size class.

CDR3aa: CAISESRQSYEQYF
CDR3nt: TGTGCCATCAGTGAGTCCCGACAGTCCTACGAGCAGTACTTC
abundance: .
j_gene: TRBJ2-7
v_gene: TRBV10-3
d_gene: .

CDR3aa: CASSLEVGPNTGELFF
CDR3nt: TGCGCCAGCAGCTTGGAGGTGGGGCCGAACACCGGGGAGCTGTTTTTT
abundance: many
j_gene: TRBJ2-2
v_gene: TRBV5-1
d_gene: .

CDR3aa: CASSQDTSSGANVLTF
CDR3nt: TGCGCCAGCAGCCAAGACACCTCCTCTGGGGCCAACGTCCTGACTTTC
abundance: few
j_gene: TRBJ2-6
v_gene: TRBV4-1
d_gene: .

CDR3aa: CASAPLRGLNTEAFF
CDR3nt: TGTGCCAGCGCGCCGCTCAGGGGGCTGAACACTGAAGCTTTCTTT
abundance: many
j_gene: TRBJ1-1
v_gene: TRBV14
d_gene: TRBD1

CDR3aa: CSAPNPLYALGDEQYF
CDR3nt: TGCAGTGCTCCTAATCCCTTATACGCCCTTGGCGACGAGCAGTACTTC
abundance: many
j_gene: TRBJ2-7
v_gene: TRBV20-1
d_gene: .

CDR3aa: CAIGGLGYNEQFF
CDR3nt: TGTGCCATCGGGGGGCTTGGCTACAATGAGCAGTTCTTC
abundance: many
j_gene: TRBJ2-1
v_gene: TRBV10-3
d_gene: .

CDR3aa: CASSLITGGGSNQPQHF
CDR3nt: TGTGCCAGCAGCTTAATAACAGGGGGCGGTAGCAATCAGCCCCAGCATTTT
abundance: many
j_gene: TRBJ1-5
v_gene: TRBV7-9
d_gene: TRBD1

CDR3aa: CASSPFPGGEQFF
CDR3nt: TGTGCCAGCAGCCCCTTTCCCGGGGGTGAGCAGTTCTTC
abundance: .
j_gene: TRBJ2-1
v_gene: TRBV3-1
d_gene: .

CDR3aa: CASSLGRIGNNEQFF
CDR3nt: TGCGCCAGCAGCTTGGGGCGCATCGGCAACAATGAGCAGTTCTTC
abundance: many
j_gene: TRBJ2-1
v_gene: TRBV5-1
d_gene: .

CDR3aa: CASSQVPSHGELFF
CDR3nt: TGTGCCAGCAGCCAAGTTCCTTCTCACGGGGAGCTGTTTTTT
abundance: few
j_gene: TRBJ2-2
v_gene: TRBV4-2
d_gene: .

CDR3aa: CASSSGPLGYTF
CDR3nt: TGTGCCAGCAGCTCCGGGCCCCTTGGCTACACCTTC
abundance: .
j_gene: TRBJ1-2
v_gene: TRBV5-6
d_gene: .

CDR3aa: CSASPVDSNYGYTF
CDR3nt: TGCAGTGCTAGTCCAGTCGACAGCAACTATGGCTACACCTTC
abundance: many
j_gene: TRBJ1-2
v_gene: TRBV20-1
d_gene: .

CDR3aa: CATNSQGTGTEAFF
CDR3nt: TGTGCCACCAATTCACAGGGCACAGGCACTGAAGCTTTCTTT
abundance: .
j_gene: TRBJ1-1
v_gene: TRBV19
d_gene: .

CDR3aa: CASSPETGDGGYTF
CDR3nt: TGCGCCAGCAGCCCGGAGACAGGGGACGGTGGCTACACCTTC
abundance: many
j_gene: TRBJ1-2
v_gene: TRBV5-1
d_gene: TRBD1

CDR3aa: CASSYSPGTSNTGELFF
CDR3nt: TGTGCCAGCAGTTACTCCCCGGGGACATCGAACACCGGGGAGCTGTTTTTT
abundance: many
j_gene: TRBJ2-2
v_gene: TRBV6-5
d_gene: .

CDR3aa: CSGQGLAAYNEQFF
CDR3nt: TGCAGCGGCCAGGGACTAGCGGCCTACAATGAGCAGTTCTTC
abundance: many
j_gene: TRBJ2-1
v_gene: TRBV29-1
d_gene: TRBD2

CDR3aa: CASSSTGIEETQYF
CDR3nt: TGTGCCAGCAGCTCCACAGGGATTGAGGAGACCCAGTACTTC
abundance: .
j_gene: TRBJ2-5
v_gene: TRBV7-7
d_gene: .

CDR3aa: CASSLTSGAVPEQFF
CDR3nt: TGTGCCAGCAGTTTAACTAGCGGGGCGGTCCCTGAGCAGTTCTTC
abundance: many
j_gene: TRBJ2-1
v_gene: TRBV12-3/TRBV12-4
d_gene: TRBD2

CDR3aa: CAASTSASSYEQYF
CDR3nt: TGTGCCGCATCTACTAGCGCCAGCTCCTACGAGCAGTACTTC
abundance: many
j_gene: TRBJ2-7
v_gene: TRBV7-2
d_gene: TRBD2

CDR3aa: CASSQGTGANVLTF
CDR3nt: TGTGCCAGCAGCCAAGGGACCGGGGCCAACGTCCTGACTTTC
abundance: many
j_gene: TRBJ2-6
v_gene: TRBV3-1
d_gene: .

CDR3aa: CASSPVQSRSAGELFF
CDR3nt: TGCGCCAGCAGCCCAGTCCAAAGCAGGTCCGCCGGGGAGCTGTTTTTT
abundance: many
j_gene: TRBJ2-2
v_gene: TRBV5-1
d_gene: .

CDR3aa: CASSRRAGGSDTQYF
CDR3nt: TGCGCCAGCAGCCGGCGAGCGGGAGGATCGGATACGCAGTATTTT
abundance: many
j_gene: TRBJ2-3
v_gene: TRBV5-1
d_gene: TRBD2

CDR3aa: CASTPDRYYGYTF
CDR3nt: TGTGCCAGCACGCCGGACAGGTACTATGGCTACACCTTC
abundance: .
j_gene: TRBJ1-2
v_gene: TRBV6-1
d_gene: TRBD1

CDR3aa: CASSKLGLGLNEQFF
CDR3nt: TGTGCCAGCAGCAAATTGGGACTAGGTTTAAATGAGCAGTTCTTC
abundance: many
j_gene: TRBJ2-1
v_gene: TRBV3-1
d_gene: TRBD2

CDR3aa: CASSLVGRRRDTQYF
CDR3nt: TGTGCCAGCAGTTTAGTGGGCAGAAGGAGGGATACGCAGTATTTT
abundance: many
j_gene: TRBJ2-3
v_gene: TRBV12-3/TRBV12-4
d_gene: .

CDR3aa: CASSPLGRSSGNTIYF
CDR3nt: TGCGCCAGCAGCCCCCTTGGCCGATCCTCTGGAAACACCATATATTTT
abundance: few
j_gene: TRBJ1-3
v_gene: TRBV4-1
d_gene: .

CDR3aa: CSAVPLGNEQFF
CDR3nt: TGCAGTGCGGTCCCATTGGGCAATGAGCAGTTCTTC
abundance: many
j_gene: TRBJ2-1
v_gene: TRBV20-1
d_gene: .

CDR3aa: CASRRDYSETQYF
CDR3nt: TGTGCCAGCAGGCGGGACTACTCGGAGACCCAGTACTTC
abundance: many
j_gene: TRBJ2-5
v_gene: TRBV3-1
d_gene: TRBD2

CDR3aa: CASSQGGPGYNEQFF
CDR3nt: TGTGCCAGCAGCCAAGGCGGCCCCGGGTACAATGAGCAGTTCTTC
abundance: many
j_gene: TRBJ2-1
v_gene: TRBV4-2
d_gene: .

CDR3aa: CASGGDYSYEQYF
CDR3nt: TGTGCTAGTGGGGGGGACTACTCCTACGAGCAGTACTTC
abundance: .
j_gene: TRBJ2-7
v_gene: TRBV12-5
d_gene: TRBD2

CDR3aa: CASSQLGAPQPQHF
CDR3nt: TGCGCCAGCAGCCAGTTGGGCGCGCCTCAGCCCCAGCATTTT
abundance: many
j_gene: TRBJ1-5
v_gene: TRBV4-1
d_gene: .

CDR3aa: CASSPGTSGIEQYF
CDR3nt: TGCGCCAGCAGCCCCGGGACTAGCGGCATCGAGCAGTACTTC
abundance: .
j_gene: TRBJ2-7
v_gene: TRBV4-1
d_gene: TRBD2

CDR3aa: CASSETSGSGDTQYF
CDR3nt: TGTGCCAGCAGTGAGACTAGCGGGAGTGGTGATACGCAGTATTTT
abundance: .
j_gene: TRBJ2-3
v_gene: TRBV6-1
d_gene: TRBD2

CDR3aa: CSARGQGADYGYTF
CDR3nt: TGCAGTGCTAGGGGACAGGGGGCGGACTATGGCTACACCTTC
abundance: many
j_gene: TRBJ1-2
v_gene: TRBV20-1
d_gene: TRBD1

CDR3aa: CASRLGAYNEQFF
CDR3nt: TGTGCCAGCAGGTTGGGAGCGTACAATGAGCAGTTCTTC
abundance: many
j_gene: TRBJ2-1
v_gene: TRBV27
d_gene: .

CDR3aa: CASRKTGGASSSEAFF
CDR3nt: TGTGCCAGCAGGAAGACAGGGGGCGCCTCCTCAAGTGAAGCTTTCTTT
abundance: many
j_gene: TRBJ1-1
v_gene: TRBV25-1
d_gene: TRBD1

CDR3aa: CSARVSGNTGELFF
CDR3nt: TGCAGTGCTAGAGTGAGCGGGAACACCGGGGAGCTGTTTTTT
abundance: few
j_gene: TRBJ2-2
v_gene: TRBV20-1
d_gene: .

CDR3aa: CASSYSLGGLNTGELFF
CDR3nt: TGTGCCAGCAGTTACTCCCTTGGAGGATTGAACACCGGGGAGCTGTTTTTT
abundance: many
j_gene: TRBJ2-2
v_gene: TRBV6-5
d_gene: .

CDR3aa: CATSRRTGQGADTQYF
CDR3nt: TGTGCCACCAGCAGACGAACGGGACAGGGTGCAGATACGCAGTATTTT
abundance: .
j_gene: TRBJ2-3
v_gene: TRBV15
d_gene: TRBD1

CDR3aa: CASSQGVARTLYNEQFF
CDR3nt: TGCGCCAGCAGCCAAGGCGTAGCGCGAACTCTCTACAATGAGCAGTTCTTC
abundance: many
j_gene: TRBJ2-1
v_gene: TRBV4-1
d_gene: .

CDR3aa: CSARDRVSYEQYF
CDR3nt: TGCAGTGCTAGAGATAGGGTCTCCTACGAGCAGTACTTC
abundance: many
j_gene: TRBJ2-7
v_gene: TRBV20-1
d_gene: .

CDR3aa: CSARASGGSYNEQFF
CDR3nt: TGCAGTGCTAGGGCGTCGGGGGGCTCCTACAATGAGCAGTTCTTC
abundance: .
j_gene: TRBJ2-1
v_gene: TRBV20-1
d_gene: TRBD2